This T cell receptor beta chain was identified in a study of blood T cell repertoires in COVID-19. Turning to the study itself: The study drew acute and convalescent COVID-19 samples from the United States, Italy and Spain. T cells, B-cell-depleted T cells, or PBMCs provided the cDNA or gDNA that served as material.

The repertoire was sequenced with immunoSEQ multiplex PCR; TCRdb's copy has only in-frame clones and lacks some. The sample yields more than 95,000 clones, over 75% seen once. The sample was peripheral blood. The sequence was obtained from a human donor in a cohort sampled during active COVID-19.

The chain's CDR3 is CASSLDVYEQFF. CDR3 DNA: TGTGCCAGCAGCTTAGATGTCTATGAGCAGTTCTTC. This chain links TRBV7-2 with TRBJ2-1; D gene uncertain. Trimming removed 1 base at V and 8 bases at J, with 6 bases between. Germline assignment: CDR1 SGHTA and CDR2 FQGNSA. The CDR3 length is 12 residues.